A selection of T cell receptor beta chains follows, all from one sample in a study of CD8+CD57+ T cells in acquired aplastic anemia. TCRdb re-analysed the reads in MiXCR, keeping a single row per CDR3 protein. This sample has 400,000 to 450,000 distinct CDR3 sequences, with 65% to 80% found just once. Material: sorted CD4+, CD8+, or CD8+CD57+ T cells (not recorded which) from PBMCs. All receptors derive from a human donor in good health, serving as a control. Each CDR3 is given with its conserved first and last residue. D genes are given only for firm matches. Clone sizes are given selectively: once, few, many, or a class where the clone is expanded.

J: TRBJ2-7; V: TRBV12-3/TRBV12-4; size: NA; D: NA; DNA: TGTGCCAGCAGCCTAAATCAGGGAGGTGAGGAGTACTTC; CDR3: CASSLNQGGEEYF
J: TRBJ1-6; V: TRBV30; size: many; D: TRBD1; DNA: TGTGCCTGGAGGATGGACAGGGGGGGATCGCCCCTCCACTTT; CDR3: CAWRMDRGGSPLHF
J: TRBJ2-7; V: TRBV7-2; size: many; D: NA; DNA: TGTGCCAGCAGCGCACCCCCTGGCGGTTGGTACTACGAGCAGTACTTC; CDR3: CASSAPPGGWYYEQYF
J: TRBJ2-6; V: TRBV20-1; size: NA; D: NA; DNA: TGCAGTGCTAGAGGGCTCAGGGCTAGTTGGGCCAACGTCCTGACTTTC; CDR3: CSARGLRASWANVLTF
J: TRBJ1-5; V: TRBV7-2; size: few; D: TRBD1; DNA: TGTGCCAGCAGCTTAGGGGACAGTTACACAGATACGCAGTTT; CDR3: CASSLGDSYTDTQF
J: TRBJ1-2; V: TRBV6-6; size: NA; D: NA; DNA: TGTGCCAGCAGTTACCCAACGCGGGGAGGTAACACCTTC; CDR3: CASSYPTRGGNTF
J: TRBJ1-2; V: TRBV20-1; size: NA; D: TRBD1; DNA: TGCAGTGCTAACGGACAGGGAGTATCCAACTATGGCTACACCTTC; CDR3: CSANGQGVSNYGYTF
J: TRBJ2-5; V: TRBV9; size: NA; D: TRBD2; DNA: TGTGCCAGCAGCGTAAGTACTAGCGTGGACCAAGAGACCCAGTACTTC; CDR3: CASSVSTSVDQETQYF
J: TRBJ2-5; V: TRBV12-3/TRBV12-4; size: NA; D: TRBD1; DNA: TGTGCCAGCAGTTTTCGGACAGGAAGCCAAGAGACCCAGTACTTC; CDR3: CASSFRTGSQETQYF
J: TRBJ2-1; V: TRBV7-3; size: NA; D: NA; DNA: TGTGCCAGCAGCTCAGCGGCTTGGCCTGCGCAGTTGTTC; CDR3: CASSSAAWPAQLF
J: TRBJ1-5; V: TRBV7-2; size: many; D: NA; DNA: TGTGCCAGCAGAAGAGAGGGTCAGCCCCAGCATTTT; CDR3: CASRREGQPQHF
J: TRBJ1-1; V: TRBV7-2; size: NA; D: NA; DNA: TGTGCCATCAGCTCCTCGTCTAGCGGGGGTCAGGGGAACACTGAGGCTTTCTTT; CDR3: CAISSSSSGGQGNTEAFF
J: TRBJ2-3; V: TRBV7-3; size: NA; D: TRBD2; DNA: TGTGCCAGCAGCCACGGGACTAGCGGCGACGAACGCACAGATACGCAGTATTTT; CDR3: CASSHGTSGDERTDTQYF
J: TRBJ1-2; V: TRBV6-2/TRBV6-3; size: many; D: NA; DNA: TGTGCCAGCAGTTACGGGGACTATGGCTACACCTTC; CDR3: CASSYGDYGYTF
J: TRBJ1-2; V: TRBV19; size: NA; D: NA; DNA: TGTGCCAGTAGTATTCAGACGAATAACTATGGCTACACCTTC; CDR3: CASSIQTNNYGYTF
J: TRBJ2-5; V: TRBV7-3; size: NA; D: NA; DNA: TGTGCCAGCAGCGAAACGGGGGTTCGAGCGACCCACTACTTC; CDR3: CASSETGVRATHYF
J: TRBJ2-7; V: TRBV5-1; size: NA; D: NA; DNA: TGCGCCAGCAGCCGGACACGGGGGGACAAGCGCGAGCAGTACTTC; CDR3: CASSRTRGDKREQYF
J: TRBJ1-2; V: TRBV20-1; size: once; D: NA; DNA: TGCAGTGCTAGCCCGCCGGCAGGCTCCACCTTC; CDR3: CSASPPAGSTF
J: TRBJ1-2; V: TRBV7-2; size: NA; D: NA; DNA: TGCGCCAGCAGCCAAGAACAGGTGTCGTATGGCTACACCTTC; CDR3: CASSQEQVSYGYTF
J: TRBJ1-4; V: TRBV20-1; size: many; D: NA; DNA: TGCAGTGCTCAGGACAGCCTAAATGAAAAACTGTTTTTT; CDR3: CSAQDSLNEKLFF
J: TRBJ2-7; V: TRBV30; size: many; D: NA; DNA: TGTGCCTGGAGTGGCAGTTACGAGCAGTACTTC; CDR3: CAWSGSYEQYF
J: TRBJ2-5; V: TRBV15; size: NA; D: TRBD1; DNA: TGTGCCACCAGCCCGGGACAGGGAGGAGAAGAGACCCAGTACTTC; CDR3: CATSPGQGGEETQYF
J: TRBJ1-3; V: TRBV5-6; size: NA; D: NA; DNA: TGTGCCAGCAGCTTGCTTCGGTGCTCTGGAAACACCATATATTTT; CDR3: CASSLLRCSGNTIYF
J: TRBJ2-7; V: TRBV5-5; size: many; D: NA; DNA: TGTGCCAGCAGCTTACAGCCGGGACCGACTCACTACGAGCAGTACTTC; CDR3: CASSLQPGPTHYEQYF
J: TRBJ1-2; V: TRBV20-1; size: NA; D: NA; DNA: TGCAGTGCTAGAACAACTAGCGGGGGCTACACCTTC; CDR3: CSARTTSGGYTF
J: TRBJ2-1; V: TRBV10-3; size: NA; D: TRBD2; DNA: TGTGCCATCAGTGTAAATGGGGAGGGGCAGTCCTTC; CDR3: CAISVNGEGQSF
J: TRBJ2-6; V: TRBV12-3/TRBV12-4; size: NA; D: NA; DNA: TGTGCCAGCAGGACGGGTCTGGGGGCCAACGTCCTGACTTTC; CDR3: CASRTGLGANVLTF
J: TRBJ2-1; V: TRBV20-1; size: many; D: TRBD2; DNA: TGCAGTGTGTATGTGGGGGGGGAGAACAATGAGCAGTTCTTC; CDR3: CSVYVGGENNEQFF
J: TRBJ2-5; V: TRBV7-7; size: NA; D: NA; DNA: TGTGCTAGCAGCTTAGTGGGGGTTGGAGAGACCCAGTACTTC; CDR3: CASSLVGVGETQYF
J: TRBJ1-4; V: TRBV20-1; size: many; D: TRBD1; DNA: TGCAGTGCGATCCTGGACAGGGCCAGCGAAAAACTGTTTTTT; CDR3: CSAILDRASEKLFF
J: TRBJ2-5; V: TRBV29-1; size: NA; D: TRBD2; DNA: TGCAGCGTTGGGCAACTAGCGGATCAAGAGACCCAGTACTTC; CDR3: CSVGQLADQETQYF
J: TRBJ2-5; V: TRBV2; size: many; D: TRBD2; DNA: TGTGCCAGCAGGGGGACTAGCGGGGGGAGTCAGACCCAGTACTTC; CDR3: CASRGTSGGSQTQYF
J: TRBJ2-7; V: TRBV5-6; size: NA; D: NA; DNA: TGTGCCAGCAGCCACCTGCCCATTAGCTCCTACGAGCAGTACTTC; CDR3: CASSHLPISSYEQYF
J: TRBJ2-3; V: TRBV5-1; size: many; D: NA; DNA: TGCGCCAGCAGCCCCCTGACAGGTAACACAGATACGCAGTATTTT; CDR3: CASSPLTGNTDTQYF
J: TRBJ2-3; V: TRBV19; size: NA; D: NA; DNA: TGTGCCAGTACCGTAGGGGTCACAGATACGCAGTATTTT; CDR3: CASTVGVTDTQYF
J: TRBJ2-3; V: TRBV12-3/TRBV12-4; size: NA; D: NA; DNA: TGTGCCAGCAGCCTGCCCCTTTCGGGACGGGACACAGATACGCAGTATTTT; CDR3: CASSLPLSGRDTDTQYF
J: TRBJ1-5; V: TRBV19; size: NA; D: NA; DNA: TGTGCCAGTAGTACGGGCACAGGGAGCCAGCCCCTGCATTTT; CDR3: CASSTGTGSQPLHF
J: TRBJ2-7; V: TRBV7-6; size: NA; D: NA; DNA: TGTGCGACAAGCGAGAGAGACAGGATGAAAAGTCATTCGTTC; CDR3: CATSERDRMKSHSF
J: TRBJ1-4; V: TRBV15; size: NA; D: NA; DNA: TGTGCCACCAGCAGAGCTTCTGCTAATGAAAAACTGTTTTTT; CDR3: CATSRASANEKLFF
J: TRBJ2-2; V: TRBV7-2; size: NA; D: NA; DNA: TGTGCCAGCAGCTTGGATAGGGGGGTTGGTTCACCCCTCTTTTTT; CDR3: CASSLDRGVGSPLFF
J: TRBJ1-2; V: TRBV20-1; size: NA; D: NA; DNA: TGCAGTGCAACGAGGACCGAGGCAAAACATGGCTACACCTTC; CDR3: CSATRTEAKHGYTF
J: TRBJ1-1; V: TRBV20-1; size: many; D: TRBD1; DNA: TGCAGTGCTAGAGGGCTACAGGGGGGAGCTTTCTTT; CDR3: CSARGLQGGAFF
J: TRBJ2-7; V: TRBV15; size: NA; D: TRBD1; DNA: TGTGCCACCAGCAGCCTGGACAGGGGGCAAGAGCAGTACTTC; CDR3: CATSSLDRGQEQYF